Listed here are 3 T cell receptor beta chains from one sample, sequenced in a study of blood T cell repertoires in COVID-19. Profiling relied on immunoSEQ multiplex PCR, and the TCRdb table lists in-frame clones only, not all of them. The sample yields fewer than 200,000 clones, over 65% seen once. Sequenced sample: peripheral blood. These receptors originate from a man aged 55-75 years with acute or convalescent COVID-19.

The chain is built from TRBV24-1 and TRBJ2-3; 11 bases match TRBD2. J gave up 2 bases and V 3 bases, and 3 bases lay outside the gene matches. Germline V gives CDR1 KGHDR, CDR2 SFDVKD. This CDR3 has 16 residues. The CDR3 spells CATSDASGGFTDTQYF. CDR3 DNA: TGTGCCACCAGTGATGCTAGCGGGGGGTTCACAGATACGCAGTATTTT.

The chain has TRBV5-1 and TRBJ1-2, with TRBD1 matching over 9 bases. Germline V CDR1 and CDR2: SGHRS, YFSETQ. This CDR3 is built from 17 residues. V dropped 4 bases and J dropped 6; count of bases not matched to a gene: 16. The CDR3 region is CASSIRPGTGNADGYTF. Here the CDR3 DNA reads TGCGCCAGCAGCATAAGACCCGGGACAGGGAACGCGGATGGCTACACCTTC.

The rearrangement joins TRBV3-1 (or the pseudogene TRBV3-2) to TRBJ2-7; D is perhaps TRBD1 (5 bases). The CDR3 is made up of 15 amino acids. Germline CDR1 LGHDT, CDR2 YNNKEL (reference sequence). V was shortened by 1 base and J by 0 bases, with 10 bases between the two germline ends. CDR3 sequence reads: CASSQAGQSSYEQYF. Written as DNA, the CDR3 is TGTGCCAGCAGCCAAGCAGGGCAGAGCTCCTACGAGCAGTACTTC.